The 15 T cell receptor beta chains in this list originate from one sample, sequenced in a study of T-cell reconstitution after alpha-beta-depleted transplantation in children. For TCRbeta, the library was prepared with unique molecular identifiers. A single record per CDR3 protein comes from TCRdb applying MiXCR to the PCR reads. This repertoire shows about 350,000 distinct CDR3 sequences, 15% to 20% found once; its top ten account for roughly 41%. The sequences come from PBMCs, mostly from graft donor cells, collected 360 days after TCRalphabeta/CD19-depleted stem cell transplant. These receptors were collected from a male patient between 2 and 15 years old who had a stem cell transplant for acute lymphoblastic leukemia, so the T cells may come from the graft donor.

This clonotype has only a few counts. V is TRBV19 and J is TRBJ2-1; 10 bases line up with TRBD2. With V trimmed by 7 bases and J by 10 bases, 4 bases remained unmatched. CDR1 and CDR2 (germline): LNHDA, SQIVND (reference sequence). The length of the CDR3 is 12 residues. For the CDR3, the DNA is TGTGCCAGTACCGGGACTAGCGAGGAGCAGTTCTTC. As protein: CASTGTSEEQFF.

The sample holds many counts of this clonotype. The chain employs TRBV20-1 and TRBJ2-3; 7 nucleotides line up with TRBD2. After removal of 0 bases from V and 0 bases from J, the junction contained 0 bases not matched to a gene. The germline CDR1 and CDR2 sequences are DFQATT and SNEGSKA (reference sequence). The CDR3 length is 14 residues. The CDR3 sequence is CSARDSGSTDTQYF. For the CDR3, the DNA is TGCAGTGCTAGAGATAGCGGGAGCACAGATACGCAGTATTTT.

The chain uses TRBV27 and TRBJ1-1, with unresolved D. Germline-derived CDR1 and CDR2 are MNHEY and SMNVEV (reference sequence). V shed 6 bases and J shed 1 base, with 9 bases lying between them. The CDR3 contains 13 residues. This CDR3 reads CASRGRTNTEAFF. CDR3 in DNA: TGTGCCAGCAGGGGCAGAACGAACACTGAAGCTTTCTTT.

There are many counts of this clonotype. The rearrangement uses TRBV30 and TRBJ2-7, with a weak D call TRBD1 (6 bases). Deletions cut 5 bases from V and 3 bases from J, with 8 bases between. Germline-derived CDR1 and CDR2 are GTSNPN and SVGIG (reference sequence). This CDR3 region has 11 residues. CDR3 sequence reads: CAWQGLYEQYF. CDR3 DNA sequence: TGTGCCTGGCAGGGGCTCTACGAGCAGTACTTC.

In this sample, this clonotype turned up many times. The chain recombines TRBV11-3 with TRBJ2-1; D gene uncertain. The CDR3 extends over 13 amino acids. Trimming left V 4 bases short and J 10 bases short, with 14 bases between. Germline CDR1 reads SGHNT; CDR2 reads YENEEA. The CDR3 loop reads CASSSLESVEQFF. The CDR3 region has the DNA TGTGCCAGCAGCTCGCTAGAATCGGTCGAGCAGTTCTTC.

This clonotype was seen many times. The chain recombines TRBV5-1 with TRBJ1-1; a possible D gene is TRBD1 (5 bases). V was pared by 0 bases and J by 4 bases, with 16 bases between. In germline, CDR1 is SGHRS, CDR2 YFSETQ. The CDR3 covers 16 residues. CDR3 amino acids: CASSLGPGQGSTEAFF. Here the CDR3 DNA reads TGCGCCAGCAGCTTGGGCCCGGGGCAGGGTTCCACTGAAGCTTTCTTT.

This clonotype was seen more than once but under ten times. V is TRBV6-2 or TRBV6-3 and J is TRBJ1-1, with a tentative D call TRBD1 (5 bases). Trimming cost V 6 bases and J 0 bases, with 17 bases left between them. The CDR3 is 16 residues long. Per germline, CDR1 MNHEY and CDR2 SVGEGT. The CDR3 sequence: CASRAGRLPLNTEAFF. The CDR3 bases are TGTGCCAGCAGGGCGGGACGGCTCCCCCTGAACACTGAAGCTTTCTTT.

Comments on this clonotype: Its ends do not fully match the called genes, so a read error is possible. The rearrangement joins TRBV15 to TRBJ1-5; TRBD1 matches 8 bases. The CDR3 has 15 amino acids. The germline V gene has CDR1 LNHNV and CDR2 YYDKDF (reference sequence). The CDR3 DNA is TGTGCCGCCAGCAGAGATGACAGGGGTTATCAGCCCCAGCATTTT. It codes for CAASRDDRGYQPQHF.

The rearrangement joins TRBV3-1 to TRBJ1-6; D unresolved. V lost 1 base and J 4 bases, leaving 5 bases between the germline ends. The germline gives CDR1 LGHDT, CDR2 YNNKEL (reference sequence). There are 14 residues in the CDR3. In DNA form, the CDR3 reads TGTGCCAGCAGCCAAGTCATGTATAATTCACCCCTCCACTTT. Residues: CASSQVMYNSPLHF.

This clonotype was seen only a few times. V gene TRBV7-3 combines with J gene TRBJ2-1, with 10 nucleotides matching TRBD2. Germline V gene data show CDR1 as SGHTA and CDR2 as FQGTGA. This CDR3 region has 16 residues. The J segment lost 5 bases and the V segment lost 6 bases, leaving 10 bases of the junction unmatched. The CDR3 spells CASRPLAGEPNNEQFF. CDR3 DNA: TGTGCCAGCAGGCCCCTAGCGGGAGAGCCCAACAATGAGCAGTTCTTC.

V gene TRBV6-1 combines with J gene TRBJ2-7, with 12 bases fitting TRBD2. With 6 bases clipped from V and 5 bases from J, the junction kept 11 bases outside the gene matches. This CDR3 is built from 16 residues. In germline, CDR1 is MNHNS, CDR2 SASEGT. The CDR3 nucleotides read TGTGCCAGCAGCCTTCGACTAGCGGGAGCATCCCACGAGCAGTACTTC. Amino acids: CASSLRLAGASHEQYF.

The CDR3 is CASSFVFLQGAENSPLHF. The CDR3 DNA reads as TGTGCCAGCAGCTTTGTGTTTCTCCAGGGGGCCGAGAATTCACCCCTCCACTTT. The chain has TRBV7-2 and TRBJ1-6; 8 bases agree with TRBD1. Per the germline V gene, CDR1 is SGHTA and CDR2 is FQGNSA. CDR3 length: 18 amino acids. The ends lost 3 bases at V and 7 bases at J; junction bases unmatched: 14.

The chain uses TRBV28 and TRBJ2-4, with 13 bases matching TRBD2. Germline V gives CDR1 MDHEN, CDR2 SYDVKM. The ends lost 6 bases at V and 0 bases at J; junction bases unmatched: 8. The CDR3 has 18 residues. The CDR3: CASSFPTSGRLAKNIQYF. In DNA form, the CDR3 reads TGTGCCAGCAGCTTCCCGACTAGCGGGAGGCTAGCCAAAAACATTCAGTACTTC.

The genes are TRBV27 and TRBJ2-1; 8 bases align to TRBD2. Germline V CDR1 and CDR2: MNHEY, SMNVEV (reference sequence). The CDR3 is 15 amino acids. With 8 bases clipped from V and 4 bases from J, the junction kept 10 bases outside the gene matches. The CDR3 loop is CASGSGGPAYNEQFF. The CDR3 coding sequence is TGTGCCAGCGGTTCGGGAGGGCCGGCTTACAATGAGCAGTTCTTC.

At least ten counts were recorded for this clonotype. The chain recombines TRBV29-1 with TRBJ2-7; D perhaps matches TRBD2 (5 bases). The V gene lost 6 bases and the J gene lost 4 bases, with 16 bases spanning the gap. This CDR3 spans 13 amino acids. The V gene's germline CDR1 is SQVTM and CDR2 ANQGSEA. CDR3 sequence reads: CSVLGLAGYEQYF. The CDR3 bases are TGCAGCGTCTTAGGACTGGCCGGGTACGAGCAGTACTTC.